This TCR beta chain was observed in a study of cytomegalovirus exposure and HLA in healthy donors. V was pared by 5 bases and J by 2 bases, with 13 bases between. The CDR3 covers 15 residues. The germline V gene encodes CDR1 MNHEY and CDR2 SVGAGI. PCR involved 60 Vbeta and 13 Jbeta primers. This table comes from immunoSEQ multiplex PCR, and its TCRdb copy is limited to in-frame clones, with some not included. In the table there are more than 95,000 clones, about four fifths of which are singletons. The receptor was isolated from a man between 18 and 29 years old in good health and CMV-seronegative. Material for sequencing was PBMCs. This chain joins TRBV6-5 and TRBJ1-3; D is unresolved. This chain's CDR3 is CASSRRGETGNTIYF. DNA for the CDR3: TGTGCCAGCAGTCGTCGCGGGGAAACTGGAAACACCATATATTTT.